Presented here are 21 T cell receptor beta chains from one specimen sequenced in a study of cytomegalovirus exposure and HLA in healthy donors. PCR primers comprised 60 Vbeta and 13 Jbeta primers. Produced via immunoSEQ multiplex PCR; TCRdb's table is partial and in-frame only. The sample gives approximately 220,000 clones, about 74% of which show up once; 1.8% is in the top ten. The specimen sequenced was PBMCs. The receptors were sampled from a woman aged 25 to 39 in good health and CMV-seronegative.

This sequence joins TRBV7-9 and TRBJ1-1; D remains unclear. Deletions cut 0 bases from V and 2 bases from J, with 10 bases between. The CDR3 loop spans 15 amino acids. Looked up from germline, CDR1 is SEHNR and CDR2 is FQNEAQ (reference sequence). The chain's CDR3 is CASSLAPGKNTEAFF. CDR3 DNA sequence: TGTGCCAGCAGCTTAGCTCCAGGTAAAAACACTGAAGCTTTCTTT.

The chain has TRBV5-1 and TRBJ2-7; possibly TRBD2 for D (5 bases). The CDR3 sequence is 14 residues long. Trimming left V 2 bases short and J 6 bases short, with 15 bases between. CDR1 is SGHRS, CDR2 YFSETQ, per germline. CDR3 protein: CASSLDVVGIEQYF. In nucleotides, the CDR3 is TGCGCCAGCAGCTTAGACGTCGTCGGGATCGAGCAGTACTTC.

This clone was observed once. The V gene is TRBV7-9, the J gene TRBJ1-1; tentatively, D is TRBD1 (6 bases). The CDR3 is 11 residues long. With 5 bases removed from V and 8 bases from J, the gap between germline ends came to 9 bases. Germline V gene lookup returns CDR1 SEHNR and CDR2 FQNEAQ (reference sequence). In DNA, the CDR3 is TGTGCCAGCAGCGTCGGGACAGAAGCTTTCTTT. Protein: CASSVGTEAFF. Full variable domain (outside the CDR3, taken from reference TRBV7-9 and TRBJ1-1): DTGVSQNPRHKITKRGQNVTFRCDPISEHNRLYWYRQTLGQGPEFLTYFQNEAQLEKSRLLSDRFSAERPKGSFSTLEIQRTEQGDSAMYLCASSVGTEAFFGQGTRLTVV.

This chain connects TRBV6-6 to TRBJ1-1; D not certain. The CDR3 loop spans 15 amino acids. Germline CDR1 reads MNHNY; CDR2 reads SVGAGI (reference sequence). Trimming stripped 0 bases from V and 1 base from J, with 9 bases between. CDR3 nucleotide sequence: TGTGCCAGCAGTTACTCCTTTACGGGGAACACTGAAGCTTTCTTT. Protein product: CASSYSFTGNTEAFF.

V is TRBV18 and J is TRBJ1-2; 7 bases agree with TRBD1. The CDR3 is 13 amino acids. J lost 8 bases, V lost 4 bases, and 7 bases had no gene match. Germline-derived CDR1 and CDR2 are KGHSH and LQKENI. CDR3 bases: TGTGCCAGCTCACAAGACAGGGCGGGAGGCTACACCTTC. This codes for CASSQDRAGGYTF.

In its sample, this clone was seen a few times. The rearrangement links TRBV6-4 to TRBJ2-7; TRBD1 matches 7 bases. Germline V gene data show CDR1 as MRHNA and CDR2 as SNTAGT. The CDR3 loop spans 15 amino acids. J gave up 5 bases and V 8 bases, and 15 bases lay outside the gene matches. This CDR3 reads CASWGLQTGMNEQYF. The CDR3 region has the DNA TGTGCCAGCTGGGGGCTACAGACAGGGATGAACGAGCAGTACTTC.

Only a few counts were recorded for this clone. The junction does not match germline at one end; this may be a read error. The gene calls are TRBV7-9 and TRBJ2-7; weak D call: TRBD1 (5 bases). CDR1 and CDR2 from the germline V gene are SEHNR and FQNEAQ (reference sequence). The CDR3 consists of 18 residues. The DNA of the CDR3 is TGTTCCAGCAGCTTGTCCGGGCAGGGTCGAGCCCTCTCCTACGAGCAGTACTTC. Translating gives CSSSLSGQGRALSYEQYF.

J is TRBJ2-7 and V is TRBV5-1; 9 positions match TRBD1. Germline V gene lookup returns CDR1 SGHRS and CDR2 YFSETQ. This CDR3 is built from 15 residues. J lost 3 bases, V lost 4 bases, and 8 bases had no gene match. The chain's CDR3 is CASSTLTGGSYEQYF. CDR3 nucleotides: TGCGCCAGCAGCACCTTGACAGGGGGGAGCTACGAGCAGTACTTC.

This clone was recorded only once. The chain has TRBV6-1 and TRBJ1-3; D gene uncertain. The CDR3 spans 15 residues. CDR1 is MNHNS, CDR2 SASEGT, per germline. V dropped 4 bases and J dropped 0 bases, with 10 bases sitting between them. CDR3 amino acids: CASSGQRSSGNTIYF. DNA for the CDR3: TGTGCCAGCAGTGGTCAGCGGAGCTCTGGAAACACCATATATTTT.

This chain connects TRBV5-1 to TRBJ2-1; perhaps TRBD2 as D (5 bases). Germline assignment: CDR1 SGHRS and CDR2 YFSETQ. CDR3 size: 13 residues. With 1 base removed from V and 5 bases from J, the gap between germline ends came to 7 bases. CDR3 sequence reads: CASSLKGDNEQFF. CDR3 sequence (DNA): TGCGCCAGCAGCTTGAAGGGAGACAATGAGCAGTTCTTC.

The rearrangement links TRBV5-6 to TRBJ1-5; 8 bases map to TRBD1. This CDR3 has 15 residues. The germline CDR1 and CDR2 sequences are SGHDT and YYEEEE. V lost 3 bases and J lost 2; bases outside the gene matches: 4. The CDR3 nucleotides are TGTGCCAGCAGCTACGGACAGGGTGGCAATCAGCCCCAGCATTTT. Translated, it gives CASSYGQGGNQPQHF.

This rearrangement joins TRBV7-9 to TRBJ1-2; unclear D gene. This CDR3 spans 18 amino acids. Germline-derived CDR1 and CDR2 are SEHNR and FQNEAQ (reference sequence). V lost 1 base and J 0 bases, leaving 18 bases between the germline ends. The CDR3 coding sequence is TGTGCCAGCAGCTTAGGCGCCATCGAGTTCTTTCCTAACTATGGCTACACCTTC. Amino acid sequence: CASSLGAIEFFPNYGYTF.

This clone was counted only a few times. The J gene is TRBJ2-5, the V gene TRBV30, with 10 bases identical to TRBD2. This CDR3 spans 13 amino acids. J was trimmed by 11 bases and V by 2 bases; bases with no gene match: 8. Germline assignment: CDR1 GTSNPN and CDR2 SVGIG (reference sequence). The CDR3 region is CAWSTAGGKEQYF. CDR3 sequence (DNA): TGTGCCTGGAGTACAGCGGGGGGGAAAGAGCAGTACTTC.

The rearrangement links TRBV7-3 to TRBJ1-1, with D possibly being TRBD1 (5 bases). Germline CDR1 reads SGHTA; CDR2 reads FQGTGA. The CDR3 has 13 residues. Trimming stripped 10 bases from V and 5 bases from J, with 17 bases between. CDR3 bases: TGTGCCACTTCGGGGGAAAGAGGGACTGAAGCTTTCTTT. Translating it yields CATSGERGTEAFF.

The V and J genes are TRBV5-8 and TRBJ1-3; D remains unclear. V lost 0 bases and J 4 bases, leaving 14 bases between the germline ends. The CDR3 covers 16 residues. Germline values: CDR1 SGHTS, CDR2 YDEGEE. Here the CDR3 DNA reads TGTGCCAGCAGCTTGGGAAAGCTTCTATGGGGAAACACCATATATTTT. As protein: CASSLGKLLWGNTIYF.

The V and J genes are TRBV10-2 and TRBJ2-2, with 9 bases matching TRBD2. The germline gives CDR1 WSHSY, CDR2 SAAADI. The CDR3 totals 14 residues. In DNA form, the CDR3 reads TGCGCGGCCGGGGTAGCGGGGGCCACCGGGGAGCTGTTTTTT. Protein: CAAGVAGATGELFF.

This chain joins TRBV4-2 and TRBJ1-2, with TRBD1 as a possible D gene (6 bases). This CDR3 comprises 14 residues. Trimming left V 0 bases short and J 5 bases short, with 10 bases between. The germline gives CDR1 LGHNA, CDR2 YNFKEQ. CDR3 sequence: CASSQDTQGYGYTF. CDR3 nucleotides: TGTGCCAGCAGCCAAGATACTCAGGGGTATGGCTACACCTTC.

This clone came up a few times. The V call is TRBV7-9, the J call TRBJ1-2; 8 bases are a match to TRBD1. The ends lost 5 bases at V and 2 bases at J; junction bases unmatched: 4. CDR3 size: 14 residues. Germline CDR1 is SEHNR and CDR2 is FQNEAQ (reference sequence). CDR3 amino acids: CASSRTGLNYGYTF. CDR3 in DNA: TGTGCCAGCAGCCGGACAGGGTTAAACTATGGCTACACCTTC.

This clone was seen only a few times. The J gene is TRBJ2-5, the V gene TRBV13; tentatively, D is TRBD1 (5 bases). This CDR3 has 13 residues. Trimming shortened V by 4 bases and J by 2 bases, and 8 bases separated the two germline ends. Germline V gene sequence: CDR1 PRHDT, CDR2 FYEKMQ (reference sequence). The CDR3 nucleotides are TGTGCCAGCAGCTCGACAGATCAAGAGACCCAGTACTTC. Encoded protein: CASSSTDQETQYF.

This clone appeared a few times. V and J are TRBV6-5 and TRBJ2-5; 7 bases align to TRBD2. This CDR3 contains 12 residues. Trimming removed 10 bases from V and 4 bases from J; junction bases left unmatched: 6. The germline CDR1 and CDR2 sequences are MNHEY and SVGAGI. This chain's CDR3 is CATQPGGETQYF. CDR3 nucleotides: TGTGCCACCCAGCCGGGGGGAGAGACCCAGTACTTC.

The rearrangement joins TRBV9 to TRBJ2-1; the D gene is possibly TRBD2 (5 bases). Germline V gene sequence: CDR1 SGDLS, CDR2 YYNGEE. The CDR3 is 14 residues long. Trimming stripped 2 bases from V and 8 bases from J, with 14 bases between. The CDR3 coding sequence is TGTGCCAGCAGCGTCCTCGGGCTGGAGGATGAGCAGTTCTTC. Protein product: CASSVLGLEDEQFF.